Listed below are T cell receptor beta chains from one sample, sequenced in a study of STAT3 mutations in large granular lymphocyte leukemia. Sequencing used immunoSEQ multiplex PCR; TCRdb keeps in-frame clones, though not all of them. This sample has roughly 40,000 clones; roughly 88% occur once, and the top ten carry around 0.44%. The source material was PBMCs. These receptors all stem from a human donor with T large granular lymphocyte leukemia. Some clones in this sample may be carry-over from other donors' samples. The CDR3 runs from the conserved cysteine through the conserved F or W. The D gene is left open where the match is weak. Clone size is given for some rows only: seen once, a few or many times, or a class if the clone is expanded.

d_call: -
clone_size: -
v_call: TRBV5-6
j_call: TRBJ1-2
cdr3_aa: CASSPLDGNYGYTF
cdr3_nt: TGTGCCAGCAGCCCCTTAGACGGAAACTATGGCTACACCTTC

d_call: -
clone_size: -
v_call: TRBV11-2
j_call: TRBJ1-1
cdr3_aa: CASSRMGTEAFF
cdr3_nt: TGTGCCAGCAGCCGGATGGGGACTGAAGCTTTCTTT

d_call: -
clone_size: -
v_call: TRBV29-1
j_call: TRBJ1-2
cdr3_aa: CSVVEGGESGYTF
cdr3_nt: TGCAGCGTTGTAGAGGGGGGTGAGAGTGGCTACACCTTC

d_call: TRBD1
clone_size: -
v_call: TRBV5-5
j_call: TRBJ1-6
cdr3_aa: CASSLGLTGGGNSPLHF
cdr3_nt: TGTGCCAGCAGCTTGGGACTGACAGGGGGCGGTAATTCACCCCTCCACTTT

d_call: -
clone_size: -
v_call: TRBV5-4
j_call: TRBJ1-6
cdr3_aa: CASSLAAVTSPLHF
cdr3_nt: TGTGCCAGCAGCTTGGCGGCAGTCACCTCACCCCTCCACTTT

d_call: -
clone_size: -
v_call: TRBV29-1
j_call: TRBJ2-2
cdr3_aa: CSVDADTPTGELFF
cdr3_nt: TGCAGCGTTGACGCTGACACCCCGACCGGGGAGCTGTTTTTT

d_call: -
clone_size: -
v_call: TRBV27
j_call: TRBJ2-1
cdr3_aa: CASRPSGDNEQFF
cdr3_nt: TGTGCCAGCAGGCCCAGCGGAGACAATGAGCAGTTCTTC

d_call: TRBD2
clone_size: -
v_call: TRBV15
j_call: TRBJ2-1
cdr3_aa: CATSRSGGAYNEQFF
cdr3_nt: TGTGCCACCAGTCGGAGCGGGGGGGCCTACAATGAGCAGTTCTTC

d_call: -
clone_size: -
v_call: TRBV11-2
j_call: TRBJ1-3
cdr3_aa: CASSLGNTIYF
cdr3_nt: TGTGCCAGCAGCTTAGGAAACACCATATATTTT

d_call: -
clone_size: -
v_call: TRBV28
j_call: TRBJ1-2
cdr3_aa: CASSSTGAEYGYTF
cdr3_nt: TGTGCCAGCAGCTCGACAGGAGCGGAATATGGCTACACCTTC

d_call: -
clone_size: -
v_call: TRBV15
j_call: TRBJ2-1
cdr3_aa: CATRGNRNEQFF
cdr3_nt: TGTGCCACCAGGGGGAACCGCAATGAGCAGTTCTTC

d_call: TRBD1
clone_size: -
v_call: TRBV28
j_call: TRBJ1-2
cdr3_aa: CASSGGGQGHYGYTF
cdr3_nt: TGTGCCAGCAGCGGAGGGGGACAGGGGCACTATGGCTACACCTTC

d_call: TRBD2
clone_size: once
v_call: TRBV5-1
j_call: TRBJ2-5
cdr3_aa: CASSLGLAVLETQYF
cdr3_nt: TGCGCCAGCAGCTTGGGACTAGCGGTCCTGGAGACCCAGTACTTC

d_call: -
clone_size: -
v_call: TRBV5-4
j_call: TRBJ2-7
cdr3_aa: CAAGRQGGSYEQYF
cdr3_nt: TGTGCCGCGGGGCGGCAAGGAGGATCCTACGAGCAGTACTTC

d_call: -
clone_size: -
v_call: TRBV30
j_call: TRBJ1-1
cdr3_aa: CAWTGQYSTEAFF
cdr3_nt: TGTGCCTGGACCGGACAGTACAGCACTGAAGCTTTCTTT

d_call: -
clone_size: -
v_call: TRBV5-6
j_call: TRBJ2-3
cdr3_aa: CASSFGPTGAGDTQYF
cdr3_nt: TGTGCCAGCAGCTTTGGGCCTACGGGGGCAGGGGATACGCAGTATTTT

d_call: -
clone_size: -
v_call: TRBV6-6
j_call: TRBJ2-2
cdr3_aa: CASSYSRQGSTGELFF
cdr3_nt: TGTGCCAGCAGTTACTCCAGGCAGGGGAGCACCGGGGAGCTGTTTTTT